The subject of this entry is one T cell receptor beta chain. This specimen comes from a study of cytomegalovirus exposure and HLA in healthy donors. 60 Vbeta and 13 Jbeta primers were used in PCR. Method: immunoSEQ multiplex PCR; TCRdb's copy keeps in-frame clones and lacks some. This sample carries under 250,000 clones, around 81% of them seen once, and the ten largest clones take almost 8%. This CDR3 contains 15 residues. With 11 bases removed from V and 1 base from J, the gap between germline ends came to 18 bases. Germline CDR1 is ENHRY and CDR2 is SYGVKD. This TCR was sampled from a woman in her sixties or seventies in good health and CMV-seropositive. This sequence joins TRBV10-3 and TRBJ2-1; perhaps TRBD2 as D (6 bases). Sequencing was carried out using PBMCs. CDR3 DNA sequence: TGTGCCTCCCAATCGGCGGGAAGTTCCTACAATGAGCAGTTCTTC. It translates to CASQSAGSSYNEQFF.